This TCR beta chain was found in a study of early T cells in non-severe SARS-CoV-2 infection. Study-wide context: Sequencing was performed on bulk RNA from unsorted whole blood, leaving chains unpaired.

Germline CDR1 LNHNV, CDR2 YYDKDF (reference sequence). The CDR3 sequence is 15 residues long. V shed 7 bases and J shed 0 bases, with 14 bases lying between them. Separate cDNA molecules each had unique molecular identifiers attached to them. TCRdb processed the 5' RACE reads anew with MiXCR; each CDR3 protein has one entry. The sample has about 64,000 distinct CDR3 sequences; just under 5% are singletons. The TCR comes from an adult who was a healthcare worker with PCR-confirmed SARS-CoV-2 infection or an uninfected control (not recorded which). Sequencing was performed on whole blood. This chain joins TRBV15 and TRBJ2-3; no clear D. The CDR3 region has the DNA TGTGCCACCACTTCCCATTACGAGAGCACAGATACGCAGTATTTT. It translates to CATTSHYESTDTQYF.